These 26 T cell receptor beta chains originate from one sample sequenced in a study of T cell responses to AZD1222 COVID-19 vaccine. Measured with immunoSEQ multiplex PCR; TCRdb has only the in-frame clones, and not every one. Of approximately 160,000 clones detected, 92% appear once; the ten largest clones hold around 1%. Sequenced here: peripheral blood, sampled 28 days after the second AZD1222 dose. The receptors derive from an adult who received the AZD1222 COVID-19 vaccine.

V gene TRBV28 combines with J gene TRBJ1-1; D remains unclear. The CDR3 extends over 16 amino acids. Trimming left V 5 bases short and J 4 bases short, with 20 bases between. Germline V gives CDR1 MDHEN, CDR2 SYDVKM. CDR3: CASSLTPGLSGTEAFF. The CDR3 DNA sequence: TGTGCCAGCAGTCTAACTCCGGGTCTCTCCGGCACTGAAGCTTTCTTT.

The chain joins TRBV9 to TRBJ2-7, with 10 bases aligning to TRBD1. The CDR3 is made up of 14 amino acids. The V and J ends lost 0 bases and 6 bases, in that order; junction bases with no gene match: 3. In germline, CDR1 is SGDLS, CDR2 YYNGEE. CDR3 DNA sequence: TGTGCCAGCAGCGTAGACAGGACAGGGGGCGAGCAGTACTTC. Its protein is CASSVDRTGGEQYF.

Written as DNA, the CDR3 is TGCGCCAGCAGTTATCATGGACAGGGGGAACAAGAGACCCAGTACTTC. It encodes CASSYHGQGEQETQYF. The chain employs TRBV10-2 and TRBJ2-5; 10 bases fit TRBD1. Germline V gene data show CDR1 as WSHSY and CDR2 as SAAADI. J gave up 2 bases and V 5 bases, and 8 bases lay outside the gene matches. The CDR3 extends over 16 amino acids.

The chain employs TRBV20-1 and TRBJ2-3; D may be TRBD1 or TRBD2 (6 bases each). The CDR3 spans 17 residues. From germline, CDR1 is DFQATT and CDR2 SNEGSKA (reference sequence). Trimming took 3 bases from V and 2 from J, leaving 21 bases between them. The CDR3 spells CSASGGGGGTNTDTQYF. The CDR3 coding sequence is TGCAGTGCTAGTGGAGGGGGTGGTGGGACCAACACAGATACGCAGTATTTT.

The chain is built from TRBV7-9 and TRBJ2-5; 8 positions match TRBD2. CDR3 length equals 16 residues. The germline V gene has CDR1 SEHNR and CDR2 FQNEAQ (reference sequence). The trim removed 5 bases at V and 1 base at J, leaving 9 bases unmatched. The DNA of the CDR3 is TGTGCCAGCAGCGCCCACGGGGGGGCTCCCCAAGAGACCCAGTACTTC. Translated: CASSAHGGAPQETQYF.

The V and J genes are TRBV5-6 and TRBJ2-3; unclear D gene. In germline, CDR1 is SGHDT, CDR2 YYEEEE. V was cut by 7 bases and J by 2 bases, with 11 bases left in between. The CDR3 spans 13 residues. CDR3 sequence (DNA): TGTGCCAGCTTCATAGGGCCCACAGATACGCAGTATTTT. This translates into CASFIGPTDTQYF.

This clone has only a few counts. This sequence joins TRBV19 and TRBJ2-7, with 8 bases identical to TRBD1. The V segment lost 4 bases and the J segment 4 bases; nucleotides outside the gene matches: 6. This CDR3 region has 14 residues. CDR1 LNHDA and CDR2 SQIVND come from the germline V gene (reference sequence). The CDR3 loop is CASSTTGTGYEQYF. DNA of the CDR3: TGTGCCAGTAGTACAACCGGGACAGGATACGAGCAGTACTTC. Full variable domain (rest looked up from reference TRBV19 and TRBJ2-7): DGGITQSPKYLFRKEGQNVTLSCEQNLNHDAMYWYRQDPGQGLRLIYYSQIVNDFQKGDIAEGYSVSREKKESFPLTVTSAQKNPTAFYLCASSTTGTGYEQYFGPGTRLTVT.

This chain joins TRBV21-1 and TRBJ2-2; the table names TRBD1, a call not compared with the DNA. TRBV21-1 is a recognized pseudogene. The CDR3 runs to 17 residues. CDR3 sequence (DNA): TGTGCCAGCAGCAAAGGGTTCCAGGGGGCGCATACCGGGGAGCTGTTTTTT. It is translated as CASSKGFQGAHTGELFF.

The chain is built from TRBV30 and TRBJ1-2; tentatively, D is TRBD1 (6 bases). In germline, CDR1 is GTSNPN, CDR2 SVGIG (reference sequence). The CDR3 spans 10 residues. The ends were cut back, 8 bases at V and 3 bases at J, with 7 bases in the middle. The CDR3 nucleotides are TGTGCCGCAGGGGACTATGGCTACACCTTC. Translation gives CAAGDYGYTF.

The CDR3 coding sequence is TGTGCCAGCAGGGAAACATATAGCAATCAGCCCCAGCATTTT. Translating gives CASRETYSNQPQHF. The chain couples TRBV2 to TRBJ1-5; D is unclear. V was clipped by 6 bases and J by 0 bases, with 9 bases between them. Germline CDR1 is SNHLY and CDR2 is FYNNEI. The CDR3 is 14 amino acids.

The chain carries TRBV5-4 and TRBJ2-2; D is unresolved. The CDR3 has 16 residues. Trimming shortened V by 0 bases and J by 6 bases, and 15 bases separated the two germline ends. Germline V gene data show CDR1 as SGHNT and CDR2 as YYREEE (reference sequence). CDR3 in DNA: TGTGCCAGCAGCTTGGCCCCTCTGAGCTATTCCGGGGAGCTGTTTTTT. Translating gives CASSLAPLSYSGELFF. The full variable domain, in which reference TRBV5-4 and TRBJ2-2 provide the parts outside the CDR3, is ETGVTQSPTHLIKTRGQQVTLRCSSQSGHNTVSWYQQALGQGPQFIFQYYREEENGRGNFPPRFSGLQFPNYSSELNVNALELDDSALYLCASSLAPLSYSGELFFGEGSRLTVL.

This chain uses TRBV9 with TRBJ1-4; 7 nucleotides line up with TRBD1. Germline values: CDR1 SGDLS, CDR2 YYNGEE. Trimming took 4 bases from V and 3 from J; bases not matched to a gene: 6. The CDR3 has 15 amino acids. In DNA form, the CDR3 reads TGTGCCAGCAGCCCCTCAGGGGGTGCTAATGAAAAACTGTTTTTT. Encoded protein: CASSPSGGANEKLFF.

The chain links TRBV6-5 to TRBJ1-2, with D tentatively TRBD1 (5 bases). There are 14 residues in the CDR3. The germline CDR1 and CDR2 sequences are MNHEY and SVGAGI. The V end was cut by 6 bases, the J end by 4 bases, with 15 bases between. CDR3 bases: TGTGCCAGCAGCACCCGCGACGGGGGCTATGGCTACACCTTC. The encoded protein is CASSTRDGGYGYTF.

The rearrangement uses TRBV2 and TRBJ1-5, with a tentative D call TRBD1 (5 bases). Trimming cost V 6 bases and J 6 bases, with 15 bases left between them. Germline V gene lookup returns CDR1 SNHLY and CDR2 FYNNEI. The CDR3 runs to 14 residues. The DNA for the CDR3 is TGTGCCAGCAGAGGTGGGCAGGGTTTTCAGCCCCAGCATTTT. Its translation: CASRGGQGFQPQHF.

The CDR3 loop is CAWDRDFYGYTF. The DNA for the CDR3 is TGTGCCTGGGACAGGGATTTCTATGGCTACACCTTC. The chain has TRBV30 and TRBJ1-2; 7 nucleotides agree with TRBD1. Germline V lookup: CDR1 GTSNPN, CDR2 SVGIG (reference sequence). The CDR3 is 12 residues long. The V segment lost 5 bases and the J segment 4 bases; nucleotides outside the gene matches: 4.

The chain has TRBV3-1 (or the pseudogene TRBV3-2) and TRBJ2-1; 8 bases align to TRBD2. V lost 8 bases, J lost 4 bases, and 4 bases stayed unmatched. In germline, CDR1 is LGHDT, CDR2 YNNKEL (reference sequence). The CDR3 is 13 residues long. CDR3 sequence: CASAKRGYNEQFF. In DNA form, the CDR3 reads TGTGCCAGCGCCAAGCGGGGGTACAATGAGCAGTTCTTC.

The chain has TRBV4-1 and TRBJ1-1; D perhaps matches TRBD1 (5 bases). Trimming pared 4 bases from V and 5 bases from J, leaving 14 bases between. The CDR3 consists of 14 residues. Looked up from germline, CDR1 is MGHRA and CDR2 is YSYEKL. The CDR3 nucleotides read TGCGCCAGCAGCCTTGGACCAGGGAGGACTGAAGCTTTCTTT. Protein sequence: CASSLGPGRTEAFF.

The V and J genes are TRBV14 and TRBJ2-5; perhaps TRBD1 as D (6 bases). V was shortened by 4 bases and J by 7 bases, with 13 bases between the two germline ends. CDR1 and CDR2 (germline): SGHDN, FVKESK. The CDR3 contains 13 residues. CDR3 sequence: CASSPNRAVTQYF. The CDR3 nucleotides are TGTGCCAGCAGCCCAAACAGGGCCGTGACCCAGTACTTC. Supplemented by reference TRBV14 and TRBJ2-5, the full variable domain reads EAGVTQFPSHSVIEKGQTVTLRCDPISGHDNLYWYRRVMGKEIKFLLHFVKESKQDESGMPNNRFLAERTGGTYSTLKVQPAELEDSGVYFCASSPNRAVTQYFGPGTRLLVL.

This clone has a single count. The chain links TRBV12-3 or TRBV12-4 to TRBJ1-1; D call uncertain. The V gene lost 10 bases and the J gene lost 5 bases, with 14 bases spanning the gap. The CDR3 consists of 12 residues. CDR3 DNA: TGTGCCACTACAAGTCGGAGGACTGAAGCTTTCTTT. It encodes CATTSRRTEAFF.

This chain connects TRBV28 to TRBJ2-2, with D unresolved. Germline CDR1 MDHEN, CDR2 SYDVKM. The CDR3 sequence is 15 residues long. Trimming pared 7 bases from V and 0 bases from J, leaving 12 bases between. The CDR3: CASMPGGTNTGELFF. CDR3 in DNA: TGTGCCAGCATGCCCGGCGGAACGAACACCGGGGAGCTGTTTTTT. Based on the CDR3 plus reference TRBV28 and TRBJ2-2, the full variable domain is DVKVTQSSRYLVKRTGEKVFLECVQDMDHENMFWYRQDPGLGLRLIYFSYDVKMKEKGDIPEGYSVSREKKERFSLILESASTNQTSMYLCASMPGGTNTGELFFGEGSRLTVL.

The V call is TRBV6-5, the J call TRBJ2-7; D unclear. The ends were cut back, 6 bases at V and 5 bases at J, with 8 bases in the middle. CDR3 length: 11 residues. Germline V CDR1 and CDR2: MNHEY, SVGAGI. CDR3: CASRLGHEQYF. CDR3 sequence (DNA): TGTGCCAGCAGACTCGGCCACGAGCAGTACTTC.

The chain joins TRBV12-3 or TRBV12-4 to TRBJ1-4; D unclear. CDR3 length: 13 residues. V was cut by 3 bases and J by 4 bases, with 6 bases left in between. CDR3: CASSFNNNEKLFF. CDR3 coding DNA: TGTGCCAGCAGTTTTAACAATAATGAAAAACTGTTTTTT.

CDR3 sequence (DNA): TGTGCCAGCGGGGGAGCGGGGGGGAACACCGGGGAGCTGTTTTTT. This encodes CASGGAGGNTGELFF. V usage is TRBV6-5 and J usage is TRBJ2-2; 9 bases line up with TRBD2. There are 15 residues in the CDR3. Germline values: CDR1 MNHEY, CDR2 SVGAGI. V lost 8 bases and J lost 1; bases outside the gene matches: 5.

V gene TRBV5-1 combines with J gene TRBJ1-4; D may be TRBD1 (5 bases). The CDR3 sequence is 14 residues long. Germline CDR1 SGHRS, CDR2 YFSETQ. V was pared by 2 bases and J by 6 bases, with 11 bases between. CDR3 in amino acids: CASSFGGVDEKLFF. In nucleotides, the CDR3 is TGCGCCAGCAGCTTCGGGGGGGTCGATGAAAAACTGTTTTTT.

CDR3 DNA sequence: TGTGCCAGCAGCTTAGACGGGCAGGGGCCCCAGCATTTT. Residues: CASSLDGQGPQHF. J is TRBJ1-5 and V is TRBV7-9; tentative D call: TRBD1 (5 bases). V was cut by 1 base and J by 9 bases, with 10 bases left in between. Germline values: CDR1 SEHNR, CDR2 FQNEAQ (reference sequence). This CDR3 spans 13 amino acids.

The genes are TRBV29-1 and TRBJ1-1; D is unresolved. Germline V lookup: CDR1 SQVTM, CDR2 ANQGSEA. The V gene lost 7 bases and the J gene lost 1 base, with 10 bases spanning the gap. This CDR3 is built from 12 residues. The CDR3 bases are TGCAGCGCCTCAAAGGGGAACACTGAAGCTTTCTTT. Its protein product is CSASKGNTEAFF.